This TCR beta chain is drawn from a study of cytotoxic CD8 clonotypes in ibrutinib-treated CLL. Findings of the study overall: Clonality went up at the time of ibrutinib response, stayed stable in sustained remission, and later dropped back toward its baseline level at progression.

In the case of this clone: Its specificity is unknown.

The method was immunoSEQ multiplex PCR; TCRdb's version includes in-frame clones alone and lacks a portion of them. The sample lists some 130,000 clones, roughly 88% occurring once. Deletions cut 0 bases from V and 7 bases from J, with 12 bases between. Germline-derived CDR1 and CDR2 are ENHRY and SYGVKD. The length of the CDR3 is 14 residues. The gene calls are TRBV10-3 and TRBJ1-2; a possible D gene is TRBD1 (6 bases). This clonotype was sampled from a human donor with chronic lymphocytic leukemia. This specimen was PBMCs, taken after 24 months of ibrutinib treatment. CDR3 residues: CAISESTGAPGYTF. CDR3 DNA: TGTGCCATCAGTGAGTCTACGGGGGCGCCTGGCTACACCTTC.